The present T cell receptor (beta chain) was sequenced within a study of CD8+ T cells in alopecia areata. Stated treatment: oral pan-JAK inhibitor, 5-10 mg twice daily. General study findings and limits: Having just one nonresponder leaves the connection between baseline CD8+ expansion and response unresolved. Sharing of TCR sequences between patients (possibly for HLA-related reasons) was less clear than in mice. Scalp samples also yield sequences of resident alphabeta T cells from normal skin. In scalp and blood, many expanded lesional clones persisted during tofacitinib.

As to this clone: Its antigen is not known.

Germline CDR1 and CDR2: SGHRS and YFSETQ. The CDR3 runs to 11 residues. V lost 6 bases and J 7 bases, leaving 11 bases between the germline ends. cDNA serving as the sequencing template came from extracted, reverse transcribed RNA. Clones were sequenced by immunoSEQ multiplex PCR, and TCRdb holds only the in-frame ones, with some missing. The table records roughly 170,000 clones, roughly 64% of them present only once. This material consisted of CD8+ T cells sorted from blood, taken at week 24, from a patient treated with tofacitinib. This clonotype was obtained from a human donor with alopecia areata. The chain combines TRBV5-1 with TRBJ2-7; D gene unclear. CDR3 nucleotide sequence: TGCGCCAGCACGCTCGGGTTGGAGCAGTACTTC. This codes for CASTLGLEQYF. Looking up the rest from reference TRBV5-1 and TRBJ2-7 gives the full variable domain: KAGVTQTPRYLIKTRGQQVTLSCSPISGHRSVSWYQQTPGQGLQFLFEYFSETQRNKGNFPGRFSGRQFSNSRSEMNVSTLELGDSALYLCASTLGLEQYFGPGTRLTVT.